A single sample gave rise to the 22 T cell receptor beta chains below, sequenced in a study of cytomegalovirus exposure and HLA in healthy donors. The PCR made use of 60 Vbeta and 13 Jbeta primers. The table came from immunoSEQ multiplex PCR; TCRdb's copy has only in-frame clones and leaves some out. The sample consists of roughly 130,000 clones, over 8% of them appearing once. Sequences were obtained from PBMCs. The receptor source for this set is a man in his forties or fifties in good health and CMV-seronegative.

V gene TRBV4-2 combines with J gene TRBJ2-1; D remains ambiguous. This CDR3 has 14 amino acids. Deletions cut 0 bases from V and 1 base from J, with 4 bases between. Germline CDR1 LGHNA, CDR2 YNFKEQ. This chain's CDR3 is CASSQEQSYNEQFF. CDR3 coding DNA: TGTGCCAGCAGCCAAGAACAATCCTACAATGAGCAGTTCTTC.

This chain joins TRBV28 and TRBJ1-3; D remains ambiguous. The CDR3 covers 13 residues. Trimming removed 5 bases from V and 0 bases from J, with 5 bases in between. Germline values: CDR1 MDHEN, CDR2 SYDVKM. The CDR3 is CASSRNSGNTIYF. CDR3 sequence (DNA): TGTGCCAGCAGTCGTAACTCTGGAAACACCATATATTTT.

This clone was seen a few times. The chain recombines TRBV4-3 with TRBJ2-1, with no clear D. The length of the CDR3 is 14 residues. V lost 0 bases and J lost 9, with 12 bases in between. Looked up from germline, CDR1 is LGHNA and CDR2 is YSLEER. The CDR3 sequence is CASSQDPVPAEQFF. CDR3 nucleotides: TGCGCCAGCAGCCAAGATCCGGTACCTGCTGAGCAGTTCTTC.

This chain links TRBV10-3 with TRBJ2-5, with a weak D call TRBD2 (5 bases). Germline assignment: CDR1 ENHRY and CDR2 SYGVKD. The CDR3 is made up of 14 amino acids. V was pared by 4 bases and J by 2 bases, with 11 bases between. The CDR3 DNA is TGTGCCATCAGTGTCTCGGACTTTCAAGAGACCCAGTACTTC. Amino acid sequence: CAISVSDFQETQYF.

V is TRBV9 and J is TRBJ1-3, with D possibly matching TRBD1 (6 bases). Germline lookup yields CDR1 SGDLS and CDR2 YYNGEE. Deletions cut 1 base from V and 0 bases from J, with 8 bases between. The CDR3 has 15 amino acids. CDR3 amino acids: CASSVSRGSGNTIYF. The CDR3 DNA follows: TGTGCCAGCAGCGTATCCAGGGGCTCTGGAAACACCATATATTTT.

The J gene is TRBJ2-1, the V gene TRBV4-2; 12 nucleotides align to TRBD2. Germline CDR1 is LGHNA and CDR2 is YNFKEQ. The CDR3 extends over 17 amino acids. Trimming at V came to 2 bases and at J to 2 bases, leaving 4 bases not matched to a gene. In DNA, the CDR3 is TGTGCCAGCAGCCAACGACTAGCGGGGGAGGCCTACAATGAGCAGTTCTTC. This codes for CASSQRLAGEAYNEQFF.

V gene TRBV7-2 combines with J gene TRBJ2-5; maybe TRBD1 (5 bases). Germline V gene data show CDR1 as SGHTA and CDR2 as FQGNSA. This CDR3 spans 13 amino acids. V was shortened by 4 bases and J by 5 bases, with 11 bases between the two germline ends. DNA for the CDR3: TGTGCCAGCAGCTGGAATAAGGGGGAGACCCAGTACTTC. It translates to CASSWNKGETQYF.

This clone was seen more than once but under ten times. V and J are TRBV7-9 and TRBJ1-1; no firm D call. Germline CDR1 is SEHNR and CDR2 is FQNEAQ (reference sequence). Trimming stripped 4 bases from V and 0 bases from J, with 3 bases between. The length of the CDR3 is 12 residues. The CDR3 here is CASSSMNTEAFF. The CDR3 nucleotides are TGTGCCAGCAGCTCCATGAACACTGAAGCTTTCTTT.

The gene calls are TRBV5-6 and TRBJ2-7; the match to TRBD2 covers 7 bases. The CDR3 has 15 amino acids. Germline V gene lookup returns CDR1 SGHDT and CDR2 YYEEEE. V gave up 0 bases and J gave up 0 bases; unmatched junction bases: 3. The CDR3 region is CASSLAPSGSYEQYF. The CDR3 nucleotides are TGTGCCAGCAGCTTGGCGCCTAGCGGCTCCTACGAGCAGTACTTC.

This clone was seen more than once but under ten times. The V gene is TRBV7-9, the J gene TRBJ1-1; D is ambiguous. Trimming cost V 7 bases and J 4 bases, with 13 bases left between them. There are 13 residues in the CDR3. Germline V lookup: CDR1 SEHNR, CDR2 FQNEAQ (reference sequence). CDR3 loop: CASNPTSGTEAFF. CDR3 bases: TGTGCCAGCAACCCGACATCTGGCACTGAAGCTTTCTTT.

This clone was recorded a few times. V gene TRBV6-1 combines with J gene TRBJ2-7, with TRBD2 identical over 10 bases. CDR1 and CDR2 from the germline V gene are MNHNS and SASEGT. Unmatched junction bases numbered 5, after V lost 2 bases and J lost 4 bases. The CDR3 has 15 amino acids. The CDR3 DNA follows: TGTGCCAGCAGTGAATTTAGCGGGGGGAGTTACGAGCAGTACTTC. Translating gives CASSEFSGGSYEQYF.

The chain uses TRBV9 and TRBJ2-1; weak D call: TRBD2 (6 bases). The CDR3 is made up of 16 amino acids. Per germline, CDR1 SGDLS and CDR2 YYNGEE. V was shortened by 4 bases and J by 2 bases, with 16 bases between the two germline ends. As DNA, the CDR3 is TGTGCCAGCAGCCCCTGGGGTAGCGGCACCTACAATGAGCAGTTCTTC. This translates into CASSPWGSGTYNEQFF.

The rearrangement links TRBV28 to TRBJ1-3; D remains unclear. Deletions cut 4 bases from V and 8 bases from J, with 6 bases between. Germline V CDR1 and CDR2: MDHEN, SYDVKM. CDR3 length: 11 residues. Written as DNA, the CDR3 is TGTGCCAGCAGTTCCCCCGACACCATATATTTT. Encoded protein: CASSSPDTIYF.

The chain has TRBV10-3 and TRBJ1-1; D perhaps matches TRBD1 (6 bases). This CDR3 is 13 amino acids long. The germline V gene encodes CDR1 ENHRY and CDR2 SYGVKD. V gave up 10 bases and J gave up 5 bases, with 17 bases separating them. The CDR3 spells CATSGTGYTEAFF. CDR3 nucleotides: TGTGCCACCTCCGGCACAGGGTATACTGAAGCTTTCTTT.

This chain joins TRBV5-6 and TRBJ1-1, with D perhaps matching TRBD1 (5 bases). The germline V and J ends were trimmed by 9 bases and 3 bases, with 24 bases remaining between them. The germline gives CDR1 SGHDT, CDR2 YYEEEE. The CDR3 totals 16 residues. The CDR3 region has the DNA TGTGCCATTATAGGGGTTAATACAGATGAGGACACTGAAGCTTTCTTT. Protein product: CAIIGVNTDEDTEAFF.

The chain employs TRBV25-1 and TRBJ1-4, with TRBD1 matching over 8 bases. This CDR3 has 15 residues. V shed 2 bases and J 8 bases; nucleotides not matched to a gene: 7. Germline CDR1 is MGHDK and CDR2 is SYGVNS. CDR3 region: CASSEPDRAREKLFF. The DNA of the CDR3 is TGTGCCAGCAGTGAACCGGACAGGGCTCGGGAAAAACTGTTTTTT.

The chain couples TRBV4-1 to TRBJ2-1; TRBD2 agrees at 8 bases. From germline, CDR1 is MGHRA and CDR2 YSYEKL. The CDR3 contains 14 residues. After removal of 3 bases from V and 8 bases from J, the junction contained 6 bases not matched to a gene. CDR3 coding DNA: TGCGCCAGCAGCCAGACTAGCGTCGGGGATGAGCAGTTCTTC. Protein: CASSQTSVGDEQFF.

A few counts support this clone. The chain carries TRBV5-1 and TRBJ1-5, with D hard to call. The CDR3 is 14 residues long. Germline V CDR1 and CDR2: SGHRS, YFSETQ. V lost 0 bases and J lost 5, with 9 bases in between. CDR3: CASSLGSGDQPQHF. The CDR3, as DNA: TGCGCCAGCAGCTTGGGGAGCGGGGATCAGCCCCAGCATTTT.

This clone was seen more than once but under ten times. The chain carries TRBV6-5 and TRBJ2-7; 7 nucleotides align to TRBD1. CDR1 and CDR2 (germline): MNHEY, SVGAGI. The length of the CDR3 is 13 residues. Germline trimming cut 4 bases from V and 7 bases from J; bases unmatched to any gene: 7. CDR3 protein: CASSSGTEAEQYF. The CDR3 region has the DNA TGTGCCAGCAGTTCGGGGACAGAAGCTGAGCAGTACTTC.

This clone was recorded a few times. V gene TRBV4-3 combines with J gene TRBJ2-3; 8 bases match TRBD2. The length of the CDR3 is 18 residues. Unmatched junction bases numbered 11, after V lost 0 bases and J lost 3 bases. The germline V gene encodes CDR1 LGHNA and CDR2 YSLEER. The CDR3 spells CASSQELVASGLTDTQYF. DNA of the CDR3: TGCGCCAGCAGCCAAGAATTAGTAGCTAGCGGGCTGACAGATACGCAGTATTTT.

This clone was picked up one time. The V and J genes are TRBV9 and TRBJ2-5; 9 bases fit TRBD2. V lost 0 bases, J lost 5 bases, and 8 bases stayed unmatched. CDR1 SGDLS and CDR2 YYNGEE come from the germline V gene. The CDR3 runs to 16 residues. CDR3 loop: CASSVGGGGTTETQYF. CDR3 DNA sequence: TGTGCCAGCAGCGTAGGCGGGGGGGGCACCACGGAGACCCAGTACTTC.

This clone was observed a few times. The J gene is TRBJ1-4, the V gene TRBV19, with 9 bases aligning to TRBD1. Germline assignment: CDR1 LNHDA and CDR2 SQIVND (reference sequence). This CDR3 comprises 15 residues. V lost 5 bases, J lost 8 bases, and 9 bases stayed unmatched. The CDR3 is CASSPPGTGNEKLFF. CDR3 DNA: TGTGCCAGTAGTCCCCCCGGGACAGGGAACGAAAAACTGTTTTTT.